The T cell receptor (beta chain) under discussion was sequenced for a study of identifying expanded T cells in peripheral blood. No infections or other immune events were documented during collection. J lost 0 bases, V lost 2 bases, and 13 bases had no gene match. Germline CDR1 ENHRY, CDR2 SYGVKD. The CDR3 is 19 amino acids. Measured with immunoSEQ multiplex PCR; TCRdb has only the in-frame clones, and not every one. The data show under 90,000 clones, with around nine tenths seen just once and around 2.7% held by the top ten. Whole-study results and caveats: Differentially abundant clones: about 1.2 between replicates, about 15 at around 2 weeks, less than 20 at four.

In the case of this clone: What it binds is not known.

V usage is TRBV10-3 and J usage is TRBJ2-1; TRBD2 agrees at 7 bases. Sequenced: blood. This TCR derives from a person aged 18 to 75 in good health. CDR3 sequence: CAISERHSLAVSSYNEQFF. The CDR3 DNA reads as TGTGCCATCAGTGAGAGACACTCTCTAGCGGTTAGCTCCTACAATGAGCAGTTCTTC.